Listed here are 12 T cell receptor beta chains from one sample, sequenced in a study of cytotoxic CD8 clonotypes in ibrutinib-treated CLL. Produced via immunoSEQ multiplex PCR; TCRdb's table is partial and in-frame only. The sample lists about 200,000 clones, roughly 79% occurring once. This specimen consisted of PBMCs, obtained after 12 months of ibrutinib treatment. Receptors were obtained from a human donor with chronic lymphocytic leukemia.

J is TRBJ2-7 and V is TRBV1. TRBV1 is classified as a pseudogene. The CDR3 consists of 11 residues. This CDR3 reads CTSSLFYEQYF. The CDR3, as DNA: TGCACCAGCAGCCTTTTCTACGAGCAGTACTTC.

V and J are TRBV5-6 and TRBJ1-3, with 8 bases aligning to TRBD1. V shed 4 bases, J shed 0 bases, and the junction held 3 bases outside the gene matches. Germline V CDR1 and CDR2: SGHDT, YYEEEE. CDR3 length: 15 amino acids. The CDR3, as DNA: TGTGCCAGCAGCCCAACAGGGGGCTCTGGAAACACCATATATTTT. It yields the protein CASSPTGGSGNTIYF.

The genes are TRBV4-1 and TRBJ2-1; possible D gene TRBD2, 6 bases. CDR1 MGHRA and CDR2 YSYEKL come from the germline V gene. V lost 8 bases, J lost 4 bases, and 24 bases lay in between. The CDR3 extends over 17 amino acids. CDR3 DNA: TGCGCCAGCGGCCCGCACCCTACCGGGACTCCGTACAATGAGCAGTTCTTC. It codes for CASGPHPTGTPYNEQFF.

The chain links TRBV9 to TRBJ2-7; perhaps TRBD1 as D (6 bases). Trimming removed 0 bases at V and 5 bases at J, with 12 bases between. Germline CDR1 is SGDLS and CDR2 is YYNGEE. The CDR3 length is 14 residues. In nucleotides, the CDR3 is TGTGCCAGCAGCGTAGAGGGGGAAGCCAACGAGCAGTACTTC. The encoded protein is CASSVEGEANEQYF.

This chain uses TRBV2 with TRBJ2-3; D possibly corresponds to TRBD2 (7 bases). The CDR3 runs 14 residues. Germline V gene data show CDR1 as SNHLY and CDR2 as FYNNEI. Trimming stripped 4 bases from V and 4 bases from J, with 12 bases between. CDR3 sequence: CASSVAGASDTQYF. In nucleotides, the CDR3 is TGTGCCAGCAGTGTGGCGGGGGCGTCAGATACGCAGTATTTT.

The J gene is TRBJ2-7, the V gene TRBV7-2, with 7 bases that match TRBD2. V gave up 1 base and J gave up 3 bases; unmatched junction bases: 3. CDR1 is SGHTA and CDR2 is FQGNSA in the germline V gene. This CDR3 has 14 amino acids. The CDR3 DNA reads TGTGCCAGCAGCTTAGGCCGCGGGGGCTACGAGCAGTACTTC. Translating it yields CASSLGRGGYEQYF.

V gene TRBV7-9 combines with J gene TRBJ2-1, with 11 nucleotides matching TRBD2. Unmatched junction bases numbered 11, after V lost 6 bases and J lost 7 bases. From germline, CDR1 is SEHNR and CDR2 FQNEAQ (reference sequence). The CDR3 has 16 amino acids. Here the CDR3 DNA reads TGTGCCAGCAGTCTGCCACCGGGACTAGCGGTAAATGAGCAGTTCTTC. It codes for CASSLPPGLAVNEQFF.

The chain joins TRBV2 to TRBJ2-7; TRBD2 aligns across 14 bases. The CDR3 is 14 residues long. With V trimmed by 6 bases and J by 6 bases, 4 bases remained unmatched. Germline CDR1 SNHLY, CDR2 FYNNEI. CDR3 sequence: CASRTGLAGGEQYF. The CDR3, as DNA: TGTGCCAGCAGGACAGGACTAGCGGGAGGCGAGCAGTACTTC.

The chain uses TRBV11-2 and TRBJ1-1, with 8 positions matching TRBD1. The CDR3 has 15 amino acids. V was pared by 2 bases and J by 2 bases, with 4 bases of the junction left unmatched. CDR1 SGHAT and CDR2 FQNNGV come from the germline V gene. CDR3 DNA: TGTGCCAGCAGCTTAAGATCAGGGGGCAACACTGAAGCTTTCTTT. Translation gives CASSLRSGGNTEAFF.

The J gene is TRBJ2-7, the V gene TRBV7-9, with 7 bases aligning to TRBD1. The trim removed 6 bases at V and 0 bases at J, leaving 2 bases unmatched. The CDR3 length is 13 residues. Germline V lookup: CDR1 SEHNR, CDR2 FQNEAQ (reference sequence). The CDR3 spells CASSPGGSYEQYF. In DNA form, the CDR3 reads TGTGCCAGCAGTCCAGGGGGCTCCTACGAGCAGTACTTC.

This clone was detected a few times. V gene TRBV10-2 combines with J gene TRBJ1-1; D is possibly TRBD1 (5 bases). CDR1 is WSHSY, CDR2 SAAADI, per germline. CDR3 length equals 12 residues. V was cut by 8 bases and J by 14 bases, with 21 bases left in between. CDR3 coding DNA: TGCGCCAGCGCCGGGCTTTTCCTGGGGGAATTCTTT. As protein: CASAGLFLGEFF.

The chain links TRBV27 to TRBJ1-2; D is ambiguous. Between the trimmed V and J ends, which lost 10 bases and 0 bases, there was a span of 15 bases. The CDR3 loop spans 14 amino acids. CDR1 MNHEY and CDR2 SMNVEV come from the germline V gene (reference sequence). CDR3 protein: CATDRNSSNYGYTF. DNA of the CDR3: TGTGCCACCGACCGTAACAGTTCTAACTATGGCTACACCTTC.